Presented here are 30 T cell receptor beta chains from one specimen sequenced in a study of T cell clonality in common variable immunodeficiency. Assay: immunoSEQ multiplex PCR; the TCRdb copy retains only in-frame clones and omits some. The sample holds around 55,000 clones, and no clone turns up only once. Material: peripheral blood mononuclear cells. The receptors stem from a person aged 18 to 70 in good health.

This clone came up many times. The CDR3 end lies 3 residues beyond the end of the read and is filled in from the germline J gene. The chain combines TRBV4-1 with TRBJ1-3; D might be TRBD1 (5 bases). The germline V gene has CDR1 MGHRA and CDR2 YSYEKL. The CDR3 sequence is 14 residues long. The ends were cut back, 0 bases at V and 3 bases at J, with 6 bases in the middle. CDR3 DNA (partial): TGCGCCAGCAGCCAAGACAGGGATGGAAACACC. It encodes CASSQDRDGNT. The full CDR3 sequence reads CASSQDRDGNTIYF.

This clone was picked up many times. The sequenced fragment ends 3 residues before the CDR3 boundary, so the rest is inferred from the germline J gene. The J gene is TRBJ1-1, the V gene TRBV7-3; possibly TRBD1 for D (5 bases). Germline V lookup: CDR1 SGHTA, CDR2 FQGTGA. V was cut by 2 bases and J by 0 bases, with 10 bases left in between. CDR3 length: 15 residues. The CDR3 protein is CASSLAGGMNTEAFF. The covered CDR3 bases are TGTGCCAGCAGCTTAGCGGGGGGGATGAACACTGAA.

On this clone: The observed sequence ends 3 residues before the CDR3 terminus, with the missing tail filled in from the germline J gene. The V gene is TRBV11-2, the J gene TRBJ1-4; 8 nucleotides line up with TRBD1. Germline V gene data show CDR1 as SGHAT and CDR2 as FQNNGV. The CDR3 contains 15 residues. Incomplete CDR3 DNA: TGTGCCAGCAGCTTCCGGACAGGGTCCTATTCACCA. Amino acids: CASSFRTGSYSP. The CDR3 in full is CASSFRTGSYSPLFF.

This clone was observed at least ten times. The CDR3 end falls 3 residues outside the read, so it is completed with the germline J gene. The chain couples TRBV2 to TRBJ1-2; 9 nucleotides line up with TRBD1. CDR3 length equals 15 residues. The V and J ends lost 6 bases and 4 bases, in that order; junction bases with no gene match: 9. Germline lookup yields CDR1 SNHLY and CDR2 FYNNEI. The CDR3: CASSGTGWFPYGYTF. CDR3 DNA (partial): TGTGCCAGCAGCGGGACAGGGTGGTTCCCCTATGGC.

Remarks on this clone: Read coverage stops 3 residues before the CDR3 terminus; the germline J gene supplies the remainder. V and J are TRBV19 and TRBJ1-4, with a weak D call TRBD1 (6 bases). The CDR3 has 16 amino acids. The germline V gene has CDR1 LNHDA and CDR2 SQIVND (reference sequence). Trimming took 5 bases from V and 3 from J, leaving 16 bases between them. This chain's CDR3 is CASSSDHQGPNEKLFF. The sequenced CDR3 bases are TGTGCCAGTAGTTCGGACCACCAGGGGCCTAATGAAAAA.

This clone showed up many times. The read comes to an end 3 residues before the CDR3 does, leaving the germline J gene to fill in the end. The rearrangement uses TRBV19 and TRBJ2-1; no definite D call. The CDR3 totals 14 residues. Per germline, CDR1 LNHDA and CDR2 SQIVND (reference sequence). V lost 8 bases and J 0 bases, leaving 11 bases between the germline ends. The sequenced part of the CDR3 DNA is TGTGCCAGTTTAGCCGATAGCTCCTACAATGAG. Its translation is CASLADSSYNE. The full CDR3 protein is CASLADSSYNEQFF.

This clone was seen repeatedly, ten times or more. The read finishes 3 residues shy of the CDR3 end, and the germline J gene is used to complete it. The V call is TRBV5-6, the J call TRBJ1-5, with 10 bases fitting TRBD1. Looked up from germline, CDR1 is SGHDT and CDR2 is YYEEEE. CDR3 length: 14 residues. V lost 3 bases and J lost 5; bases outside the gene matches: 2. CDR3 DNA, as far as it was read: TGTGCCAGCAGCTATGGGACAGGGGATCAGCCC. Translated, it gives CASSYGTGDQP. The CDR3, in full, reads CASSYGTGDQPQHF.

This clone has at least ten counts. The read ends 3 residues before the CDR3 terminus; that terminus is restored from the germline J gene. The chain uses TRBV6-2 or TRBV6-3 and TRBJ1-4; weak D call: TRBD1 (5 bases). The CDR3 length is 11 residues. Germline CDR1 and CDR2: MNHEY and SVGEGT. V was shortened by 7 bases and J by 10 bases, with 10 bases between the two germline ends. The CDR3 sequence: CASTQGGKLFF. The covered CDR3 bases are TGTGCCAGCACCCAGGGTGGAAAA.

Incomplete CDR3 DNA: TGTGCCAGCAGTGTTCCTGATGAGAGGACTGGTTCATACGAG. Its translation is CASSVPDERTGSYE. The entire CDR3 is CASSVPDERTGSYEQYF. The genes are TRBV25-1 and TRBJ2-7, with D possibly TRBD2 on 5 matching bases. The CDR3 is cut off 3 residues early in the read; its end comes from the germline J gene. The CDR3 sequence is 17 residues long. V was shortened by 4 bases and J by 4 bases, with 23 bases between the two germline ends. Germline loops: CDR1 MGHDK, CDR2 SYGVNS.

This clone was observed a few times. The CDR3 end is not reached by the read, which stops 3 residues before it; the germline J gene fills it in. V gene TRBV19 combines with J gene TRBJ2-3; 13 bases line up with TRBD2. Germline V CDR1 and CDR2: LNHDA, SQIVND (reference sequence). With 10 bases clipped from V and 5 bases from J, the junction kept 6 bases outside the gene matches. This CDR3 contains 14 residues. The CDR3 loop reads CANRGLAGRDTQYF. The CDR3 bases that were read are TGTGCCAACCGGGGACTAGCGGGAAGAGATACG.

This clone was counted ten times or more. The sequenced fragment ends 3 residues before the CDR3 boundary, so the rest is inferred from the germline J gene. This sequence joins TRBV5-6 and TRBJ1-2, with 7 nucleotides matching TRBD1. J lost 4 bases, V lost 4 bases, and 7 bases had no gene match. This CDR3 region has 14 residues. Per the germline V gene, CDR1 is SGHDT and CDR2 is YYEEEE. The CDR3 is CASSPRGRTYGYTF. CDR3 DNA, as far as it was read: TGTGCCAGCAGCCCCAGGGGGAGGACCTATGGC.

This CDR3 reads CSASTTVEQPQYF. Incomplete CDR3 DNA: TGCAGTGCTAGTACGACCGTAGAACAGCCG. V gene TRBV20-1 combines with J gene TRBJ2-3; D gene uncertain. The read ends 3 residues early relative to the CDR3; the germline J gene fills the gap. This CDR3 comprises 13 residues. Per germline, CDR1 DFQATT and CDR2 SNEGSKA (reference sequence).

Ten or more counts support this clone. Coverage ceases 3 residues before the CDR3 finishes, and the germline J gene fills in the end. The chain couples TRBV28 to TRBJ1-5, with D possibly TRBD1 on 5 matching bases. Germline CDR1 is MDHEN and CDR2 is SYDVKM. This CDR3 is 14 amino acids long. Deletions cut 4 bases from V and 1 base from J, with 8 bases between. CDR3 protein: CASSWGGSNQPQHF. The CDR3 DNA, read in part, is TGTGCCAGCAGTTGGGGCGGAAGCAATCAGCCC. The whole variable domain, filled in from reference TRBV28 and TRBJ1-5, reads DVKVTQSSRYLVKRTGEKVFLECVQDMDHENMFWYRQDPGLGLRLIYFSYDVKMKEKGDIPEGYSVSREKKERFSLILESASTNQTSMYLCASSWGGSNQPQHFGDGTRLSIL.

Points on this clone: The DNA ends 3 residues before the CDR3 does, and the rest of the CDR3 is filled in from the germline J gene. V usage is TRBV2 and J usage is TRBJ2-3; perhaps TRBD2 as D (6 bases). The V gene lost 11 bases and the J gene lost 1 base, with 16 bases spanning the gap. This CDR3 is 14 amino acids long. Germline CDR1 and CDR2: SNHLY and FYNNEI. The sequenced CDR3 bases are TGTGCCGGCCATCGAGGCGGGGGCACAGATACG. It codes for CAGHRGGGTDT. In full, the CDR3 is CAGHRGGGTDTQYF.

In its sample, this clone was seen many times. The read comes to an end 3 residues before the CDR3 does, leaving the germline J gene to fill in the end. J is TRBJ2-5 and V is TRBV7-7; D unclear. V was shortened by 0 bases and J by 2 bases, with 7 bases between the two germline ends. CDR1 is SSHAT and CDR2 is FNYEAQ in the germline V gene (reference sequence). The CDR3 consists of 14 residues. The part of the CDR3 DNA that was read is TGTGCCAGCAGCTTAGCTGCCAGTCAAGAGACC. This translates into CASSLAASQET. The whole CDR3 protein reads CASSLAASQETQYF.

This clone has ten or more counts. The read gets to within 3 residues of the CDR3 end, and the germline J gene fills in the rest. J is TRBJ1-6 and V is TRBV30, with TRBD1 as a possible D gene (6 bases). Germline CDR1 is GTSNPN and CDR2 is SVGIG (reference sequence). Trimming left V 0 bases short and J 10 bases short, with 13 bases between. This CDR3 has 14 residues. CDR3 in amino acids: CAWSVGGWESPLHF. Incomplete CDR3 DNA: TGTGCCTGGAGTGTAGGGGGTTGGGAGTCACCC.

This clone was seen repeatedly, ten times or more. Read coverage stops 3 residues before the CDR3 terminus; the germline J gene supplies the remainder. The V call is TRBV19, the J call TRBJ2-5; a weak D match, TRBD1 (6 bases). This CDR3 is built from 15 residues. Germline values: CDR1 LNHDA, CDR2 SQIVND (reference sequence). The germline V and J ends were trimmed by 3 bases and 2 bases, with 13 bases remaining between them. The CDR3 spells CASSMGPQGQETQYF. The part of the CDR3 DNA that was read is TGTGCCAGTAGTATGGGTCCACAGGGACAAGAGACC.

This clone was recorded at least ten times. The read stops 3 residues short of the end of the CDR3; the missing end is completed from the germline J gene. The V call is TRBV7-9, the J call TRBJ2-2, with D possibly matching TRBD1 (6 bases). Deletions cut 5 bases from V and 8 bases from J, with 12 bases between. The CDR3 has 13 residues. Germline V gives CDR1 SEHNR, CDR2 FQNEAQ (reference sequence). CDR3 bases read: TGTGCCAGCAGCCACCAGGGGTTGGGGGAG. Encoded protein: CASSHQGLGE. The CDR3 as a whole reads CASSHQGLGELFF.

At least ten counts were recorded for this clone. Read data end 3 residues before the CDR3 end; the end is taken from the germline J gene. This chain uses TRBV5-5 with TRBJ2-7, with 10 nucleotides matching TRBD2. Per germline, CDR1 SGHKS and CDR2 YYEKEE (reference sequence). The CDR3 totals 14 residues. V shed 4 bases and J 2 bases; nucleotides not matched to a gene: 3. CDR3 DNA, as far as it was read: TGTGCCAGCAGCAAAACTAGCGGGGCCTACGAG. It specifies CASSKTSGAYE. The full CDR3 is CASSKTSGAYEQYF.

This clone was recorded at least ten times. Read sequence stops 3 residues before the CDR3 end, and the germline J gene provides the missing end. V is TRBV19 and J is TRBJ2-1; possible D gene TRBD2, 5 bases. Germline V gives CDR1 LNHDA, CDR2 SQIVND (reference sequence). CDR3 length equals 14 residues. V was clipped by 5 bases and J by 3 bases, with 11 bases between them. The CDR3 sequence is CASSLGLGYNEQFF. Incomplete CDR3 DNA: TGTGCCAGTAGTCTCGGACTGGGCTACAATGAG.

This clone showed up just a few times. The read finishes 3 residues shy of the CDR3 end, and the germline J gene is used to complete it. The chain carries TRBV7-9 and TRBJ2-3; 9 bases match TRBD2. Germline V gene sequence: CDR1 SEHNR, CDR2 FQNEAQ (reference sequence). There are 15 residues in the CDR3. CDR3 DNA (partial): TGTGCCAGCAGCTCCCAGCGGGGGGAGGGGGAGACG. It encodes CASSSQRGEGET. The whole CDR3 protein is CASSSQRGEGETQYF. Full variable domain (rest looked up from reference TRBV7-9 and TRBJ2-3): DTGVSQNPRHKITKRGQNVTFRCDPISEHNRLYWYRQTLGQGPEFLTYFQNEAQLEKSRLLSDRFSAERPKGSFSTLEIQRTEQGDSAMYLCASSSQRGEGETQYFGPGTRLTVL.

Comment on this clone: With a much larger clone just one base away, this may be a read error. The CDR3 extends 3 residues past the end of the read, so its final part is completed from the germline J gene. The rearrangement links TRBV6-2 or TRBV6-3 to TRBJ1-4; 7 bases align to TRBD1. Germline CDR1 MNHEY, CDR2 SVGEGT. The CDR3 is made up of 15 amino acids. CDR3 loop: CASSVGGSGANVLFF. The sequenced CDR3 bases are TGTGCCAGCAGTGTAGGGGGCTCTGGGGCCAACGTA.

This clone showed up many times. From the germline J gene comes the end of the CDR3, since the read stops 3 residues before it. This rearrangement joins TRBV5-1 to TRBJ1-2, with TRBD1 matching 8 bases. V gave up 0 bases and J gave up 2 bases; unmatched junction bases: 3. The CDR3 spans 15 residues. Per germline, CDR1 SGHRS and CDR2 YFSETQ. CDR3 bases read: TGCGCCAGCAGCTTGGACAGGGGGGTCAACTATGGC. Residues: CASSLDRGVNYG. The full-length CDR3 reads as CASSLDRGVNYGYTF.

This clone was seen many times. The read falls 3 residues short of the CDR3 end, and the missing part is taken from the germline J gene. The genes are TRBV7-9 and TRBJ2-5, with TRBD1 as a possible D gene (5 bases). Looked up from germline, CDR1 is SEHNR and CDR2 is FQNEAQ (reference sequence). V lost 6 bases to trimming and J lost 4 bases, with 12 bases between them. The CDR3 covers 13 residues. The CDR3 sequence is CASREGAGETQYF. CDR3 bases read: TGTGCCAGCAGGGAAGGGGCCGGAGAGACC.

Ten or more counts support this clone. The observed sequence ends 3 residues before the CDR3 terminus, with the missing tail filled in from the germline J gene. The rearrangement uses TRBV30 and TRBJ2-1, with 7 bases identical to TRBD2. The length of the CDR3 is 13 residues. The trim removed 3 bases at V and 9 bases at J, leaving 8 bases unmatched. The germline V gene has CDR1 GTSNPN and CDR2 SVGIG (reference sequence). CDR3 sequence: CAWSPGRVREQFF. Incomplete CDR3 DNA: TGTGCCTGGAGCCCAGGGAGGGTGCGTGAG.

This clone was detected many times. Read sequence stops 3 residues before the CDR3 end, and the germline J gene provides the missing end. The rearrangement uses TRBV5-6 and TRBJ1-1; 8 nucleotides line up with TRBD1. This CDR3 has 15 residues. After removal of 4 bases from V and 1 base from J, the junction contained 6 bases not matched to a gene. The germline V gene encodes CDR1 SGHDT and CDR2 YYEEEE. CDR3 loop: CASSLRGLQNTEAFF. Incomplete CDR3 DNA: TGTGCCAGCAGCCTCAGGGGGCTTCAGAACACTGAA. The complete variable domain, with remaining parts taken from reference TRBV5-6 and TRBJ1-1, reads DAGVTQSPTHLIKTRGQQVTLRCSPKSGHDTVSWYQQALGQGPQFIFQYYEEEERQRGNFPDRFSGHQFPNYSSELNVNALLLGDSALYLCASSLRGLQNTEAFFGQGTRLTVV.

Ten or more counts support this clone. The part of the CDR3 DNA that was read is TGTGCCAGCAGCTTTGGCGGGGTCGAGACC. Translation: CASSFGGVET. In full, the CDR3 reads CASSFGGVETQYF. The V call is TRBV5-6, the J call TRBJ2-5; D possibly corresponds to TRBD2 (6 bases). The read gets to within 3 residues of the CDR3 end, and the germline J gene fills in the rest. With 2 bases removed from V and 5 bases from J, the gap between germline ends came to 10 bases. The CDR3 is made up of 13 amino acids. Germline V gene data show CDR1 as SGHDT and CDR2 as YYEEEE.

This clone was seen repeatedly, ten times or more. The CDR3 protein is CASRGLAGHNEQFF. The CDR3 bases that were read are TGTGCCAGCAGGGGACTAGCGGGTCACAATGAG. J is TRBJ2-1 and V is TRBV11-2; TRBD2 agrees at 12 bases. The read gets to within 3 residues of the CDR3 end, and the germline J gene fills in the rest. CDR1 is SGHAT and CDR2 is FQNNGV in the germline V gene. The junction had 2 bases not matched to a gene; V was cut back by 6 bases and J by 5 bases. The CDR3 covers 14 residues.

This clone was observed many times. The read finishes 3 residues shy of the CDR3 end, and the germline J gene is used to complete it. The chain couples TRBV4-2 to TRBJ1-1, with 10 bases fitting TRBD1. Trimming removed 4 bases from V and 1 base from J; junction bases left unmatched: 9. CDR1 is LGHNA, CDR2 YNFKEQ, per germline. The CDR3 consists of 17 residues. CDR3 in amino acids: CASSPKGQGVGNTEAFF. CDR3 DNA, as far as it was read: TGTGCCAGCAGCCCGAAAGGACAGGGGGTGGGGAACACTGAA.

The table lists this clone with many counts. The CDR3 protein is CASSQGSPGNTEAFF. CDR3 DNA, as far as it was read: TGCGCCAGCAGCCAAGGGAGTCCAGGGAACACTGAA. This chain connects TRBV4-1 to TRBJ1-1; D gene ambiguous. The CDR3 goes on 3 residues after the read ends, and that part is filled in from the germline J gene. The CDR3 runs 15 residues. Germline-derived CDR1 and CDR2 are MGHRA and YSYEKL. Trimming cost V 1 base and J 1 base, with 10 bases left between them.